This entry features one T cell receptor (beta chain) sequence. Its antigen remains unidentified. This specimen comes from a study of cytomegalovirus exposure and HLA in healthy donors. Looking at the study overall: Findings of an earlier analysis included some 120 million unique TCR beta sequences from 200 million or so T cells. Clustering assigned over 70% of the 350 to 450 genotyped donors to the Caucasian-associated ancestry cluster.

Notes on the study in general: Among TCR beta chains of equal frequency, HLA-associated ones were more clonally expanded in a later analysis. In an earlier analysis, in roughly 600 donors, most V segments appeared productive either ~90% or ~30% of the time.

The primer mix had 60 Vbeta and 13 Jbeta primers. Libraries were prepared by immunoSEQ multiplex PCR; TCRdb keeps only in-frame clonotypes and omits some of them. Here the sample spans roughly 150,000 clones, 76% being singletons. V shed 11 bases and J 2 bases; nucleotides not matched to a gene: 14. This CDR3 contains 15 residues. Germline V gives CDR1 SNHLY, CDR2 FYNNEI. The chain employs TRBV2 and TRBJ1-1; 7 nucleotides line up with TRBD1. Sequencing was carried out using PBMCs. The sequence was collected from a male donor in good health and CMV-seronegative. The CDR3 spells CARRLPRDSNTEAFF. CDR3 nucleotides: TGTGCCCGCCGACTGCCTCGGGACAGTAACACTGAAGCTTTCTTT.